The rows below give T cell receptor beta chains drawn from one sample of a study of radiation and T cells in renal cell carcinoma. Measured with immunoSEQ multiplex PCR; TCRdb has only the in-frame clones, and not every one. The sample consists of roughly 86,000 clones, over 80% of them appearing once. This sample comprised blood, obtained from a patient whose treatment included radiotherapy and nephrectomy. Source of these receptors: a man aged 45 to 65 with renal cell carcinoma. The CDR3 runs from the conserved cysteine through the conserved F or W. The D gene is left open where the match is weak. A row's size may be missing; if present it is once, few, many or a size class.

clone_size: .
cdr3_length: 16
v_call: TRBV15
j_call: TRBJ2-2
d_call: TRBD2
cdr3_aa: CATSRGEREGTGELFF
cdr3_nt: TGTGCCACCAGCAGAGGGGAGCGGGAAGGCACCGGGGAGCTGTTTTTT

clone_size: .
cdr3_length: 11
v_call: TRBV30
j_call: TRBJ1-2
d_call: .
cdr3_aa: CAWSRGDGYTF
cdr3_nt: TGTGCCTGGAGCAGGGGAGATGGCTACACCTTC

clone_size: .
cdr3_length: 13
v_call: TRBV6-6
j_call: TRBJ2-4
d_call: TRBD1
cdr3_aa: CASTSGTGFIQYF
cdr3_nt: TGTGCCAGTACCTCCGGGACAGGGTTCATTCAGTACTTC

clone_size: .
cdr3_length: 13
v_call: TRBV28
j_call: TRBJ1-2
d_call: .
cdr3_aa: CASNRDGGLGYTF
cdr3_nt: TGTGCCAGCAACCGGGACGGGGGGCTCGGCTACACCTTC

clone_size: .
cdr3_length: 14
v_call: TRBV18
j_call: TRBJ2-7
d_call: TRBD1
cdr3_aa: CASSPITGVGEQYF
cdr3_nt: TGTGCCAGCTCGCCAATAACAGGGGTTGGCGAGCAGTACTTC

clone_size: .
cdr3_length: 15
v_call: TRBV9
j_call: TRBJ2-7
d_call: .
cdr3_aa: CASSPGGATFGEQYF
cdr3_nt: TGTGCCAGCAGCCCCGGGGGCGCGACTTTCGGCGAGCAGTACTTC

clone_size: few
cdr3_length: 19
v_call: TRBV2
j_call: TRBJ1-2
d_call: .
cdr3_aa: CASSEVGFRGPTDNYGYTF
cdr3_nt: TGTGCCAGCAGTGAAGTAGGGTTCAGGGGCCCCACCGATAACTATGGCTACACCTTC

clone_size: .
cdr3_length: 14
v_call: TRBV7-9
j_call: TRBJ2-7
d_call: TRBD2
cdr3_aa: CASSASGRNYEQYF
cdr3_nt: TGTGCCAGCAGCGCTAGCGGGAGGAACTACGAGCAGTACTTC

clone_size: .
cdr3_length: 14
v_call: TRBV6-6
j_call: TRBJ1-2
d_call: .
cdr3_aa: CASSRTTGDYGYTF
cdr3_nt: TGTGCCAGCAGTAGAACGACGGGCGACTATGGCTACACCTTC

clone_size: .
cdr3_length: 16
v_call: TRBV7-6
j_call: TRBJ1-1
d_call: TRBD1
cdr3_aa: CASSPYPGQGGTEAFF
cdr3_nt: TGTGCCAGCAGCCCTTACCCCGGACAGGGAGGGACTGAAGCTTTCTTT

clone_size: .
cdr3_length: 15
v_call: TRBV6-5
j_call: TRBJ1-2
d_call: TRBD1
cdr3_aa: CASSREGTANYGYTF
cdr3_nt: TGTGCCAGCAGCAGGGAAGGGACAGCAAACTATGGCTACACCTTC

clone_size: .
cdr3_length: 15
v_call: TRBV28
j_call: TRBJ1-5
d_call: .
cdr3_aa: CASTPPGGDNQPQHF
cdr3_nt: TGTGCCAGCACCCCCCCAGGAGGGGACAATCAGCCCCAGCATTTT

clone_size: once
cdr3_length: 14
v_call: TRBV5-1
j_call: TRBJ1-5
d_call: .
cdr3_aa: CASSLAAGHQPQHF
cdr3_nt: TGCGCCAGCAGCTTGGCCGCGGGGCATCAGCCCCAGCATTTT

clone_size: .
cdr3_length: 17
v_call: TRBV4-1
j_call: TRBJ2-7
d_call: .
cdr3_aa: CASSQDRGGHEAYEQYF
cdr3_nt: TGCGCCAGCAGCCAAGATCGAGGTGGGCATGAAGCCTACGAGCAGTACTTC

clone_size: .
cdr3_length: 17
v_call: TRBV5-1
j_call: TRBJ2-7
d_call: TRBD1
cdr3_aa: CASSLPRTGRLEDEQYF
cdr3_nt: TGCGCCAGCAGCTTGCCCCGGACAGGGCGGTTAGAGGACGAGCAGTACTTC

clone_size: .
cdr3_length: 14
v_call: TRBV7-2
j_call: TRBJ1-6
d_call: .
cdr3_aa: CASSSYEGVSPLHF
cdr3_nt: TGTGCCAGCAGCTCATACGAAGGGGTCTCACCCCTCCACTTT

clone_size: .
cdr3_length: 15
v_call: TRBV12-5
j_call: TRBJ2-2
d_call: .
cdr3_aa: CASGSDTAARGELFF
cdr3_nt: TGTGCTAGTGGTTCCGACACTGCGGCTAGGGGGGAGCTGTTTTTT

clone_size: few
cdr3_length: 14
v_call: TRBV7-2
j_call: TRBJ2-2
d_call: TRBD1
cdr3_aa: CASSSGQFSGELFF
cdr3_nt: TGTGCCAGCAGCTCGGGACAGTTCAGCGGGGAGCTGTTTTTT

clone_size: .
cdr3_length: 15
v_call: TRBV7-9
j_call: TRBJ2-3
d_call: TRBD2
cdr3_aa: CASSLEAGAADTQYF
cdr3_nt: TGTGCCAGCAGCTTAGAGGCGGGAGCAGCAGATACGCAGTATTTT

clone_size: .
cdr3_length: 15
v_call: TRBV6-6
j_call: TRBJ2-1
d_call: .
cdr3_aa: CASSQRYSDNNEQFF
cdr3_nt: TGTGCCAGCAGTCAAAGATATTCAGATAACAATGAGCAGTTCTTC

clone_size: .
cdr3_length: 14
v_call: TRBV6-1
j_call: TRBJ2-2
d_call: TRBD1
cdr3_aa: CASSVDRVSGELFF
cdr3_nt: TGTGCCAGCAGTGTGGACAGGGTGTCCGGGGAGCTGTTTTTT

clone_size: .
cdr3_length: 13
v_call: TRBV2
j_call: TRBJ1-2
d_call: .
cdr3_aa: CASSEDRVHGYTF
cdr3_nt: TGTGCCAGCAGTGAAGACAGGGTTCATGGCTACACCTTC

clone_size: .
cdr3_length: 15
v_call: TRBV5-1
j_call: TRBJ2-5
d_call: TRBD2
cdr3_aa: CASSRSGSVGETQYF
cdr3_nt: TGCGCCAGCAGTCGAAGCGGGAGTGTTGGGGAGACCCAGTACTTC

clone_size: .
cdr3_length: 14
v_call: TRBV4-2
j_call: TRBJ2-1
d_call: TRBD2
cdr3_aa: CASSLGLTYNEQFF
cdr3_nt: TGTGCCAGCAGCCTGGGACTAACGTACAATGAGCAGTTCTTC

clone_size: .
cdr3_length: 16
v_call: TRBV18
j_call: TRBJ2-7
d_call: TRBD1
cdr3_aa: CASSPQSGTGSGEQYF
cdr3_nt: TGTGCCAGCTCACCACAGTCCGGGACAGGGTCGGGCGAGCAGTACTTC

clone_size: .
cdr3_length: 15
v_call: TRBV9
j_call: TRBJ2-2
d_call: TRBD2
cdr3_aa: CASSASGADTGELFF
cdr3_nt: TGTGCCAGCAGCGCTAGCGGGGCGGACACCGGGGAGCTGTTTTTT

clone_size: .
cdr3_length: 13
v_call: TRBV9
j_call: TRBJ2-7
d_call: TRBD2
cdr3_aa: CASSVGLAGEQYF
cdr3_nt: TGTGCCAGCAGCGTAGGACTAGCGGGGGAGCAGTACTTC

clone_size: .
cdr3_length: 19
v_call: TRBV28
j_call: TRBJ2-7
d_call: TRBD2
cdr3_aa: CASSFPVTSGRPPSYEQYF
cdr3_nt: TGTGCCAGCAGTTTCCCTGTGACTAGCGGGAGGCCCCCGTCTTACGAGCAGTACTTC

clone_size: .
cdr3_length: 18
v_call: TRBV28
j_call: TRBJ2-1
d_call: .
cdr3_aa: CASSSPMSAGQTYNEQFF
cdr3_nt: TGTGCCAGCAGTTCCCCAATGTCGGCAGGGCAGACCTACAATGAGCAGTTCTTC

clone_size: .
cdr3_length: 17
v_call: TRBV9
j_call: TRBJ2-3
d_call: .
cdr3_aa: CASSARGGGGFPDTQYF
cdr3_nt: TGTGCCAGCAGCGCCCGGGGAGGGGGGGGCTTCCCGGATACGCAGTATTTT

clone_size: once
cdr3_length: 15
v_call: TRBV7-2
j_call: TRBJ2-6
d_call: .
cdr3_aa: CASSLDGSGANVLTF
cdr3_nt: TGTGCCAGCAGCTTAGATGGCTCTGGGGCCAACGTCCTGACTTTC

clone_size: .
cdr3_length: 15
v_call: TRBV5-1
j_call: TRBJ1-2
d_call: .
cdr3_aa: CASSLETGTNYGYTF
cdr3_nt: TGCGCCAGCAGCTTGGAAACAGGGACTAACTATGGCTACACCTTC

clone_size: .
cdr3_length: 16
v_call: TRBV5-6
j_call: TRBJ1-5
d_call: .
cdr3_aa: CASSRGGTRVNQPQHF
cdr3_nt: TGTGCCAGCAGTCGGGGCGGGACAAGGGTGAATCAGCCCCAGCATTTT

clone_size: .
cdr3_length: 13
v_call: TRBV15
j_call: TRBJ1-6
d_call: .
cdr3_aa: CATSRAQDSPLHF
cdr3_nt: TGTGCCACCAGCAGAGCCCAAGATTCACCCCTCCACTTT

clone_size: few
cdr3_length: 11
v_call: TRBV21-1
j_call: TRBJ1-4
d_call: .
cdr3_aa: CATPVNEKLFF
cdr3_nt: TGTGCCACCCCGGTCAATGAAAAACTGTTTTTT

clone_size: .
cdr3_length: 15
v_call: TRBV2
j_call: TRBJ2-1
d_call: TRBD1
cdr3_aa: CASSPQGASYNEQFF
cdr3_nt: TGTGCCAGCAGTCCTCAGGGGGCGTCCTACAATGAGCAGTTCTTC

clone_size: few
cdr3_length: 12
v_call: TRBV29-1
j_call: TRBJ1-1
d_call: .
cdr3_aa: CSVRSGVTEAFF
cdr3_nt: TGCAGCGTTAGGTCAGGGGTGACTGAAGCTTTCTTT

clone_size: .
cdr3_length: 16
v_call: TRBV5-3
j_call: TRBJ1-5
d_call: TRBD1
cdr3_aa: CARRCARGRRDQPQHF
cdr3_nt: TGTGCCAGAAGATGTGCCAGGGGGCGCAGGGATCAGCCCCAGCATTTT

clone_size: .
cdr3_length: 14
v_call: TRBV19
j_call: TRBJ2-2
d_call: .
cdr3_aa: CASSSDGGSGELFF
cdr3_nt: TGTGCCAGTAGTTCCGATGGGGGTTCCGGGGAGCTGTTTTTT

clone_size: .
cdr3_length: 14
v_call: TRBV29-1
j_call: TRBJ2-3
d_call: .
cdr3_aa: CSGPLGAGTDTQYF
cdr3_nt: TGCAGCGGTCCTCTGGGGGCGGGCACAGATACGCAGTATTTT

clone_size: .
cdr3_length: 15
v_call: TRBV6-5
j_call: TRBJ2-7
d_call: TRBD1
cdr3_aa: CASSRPGQGATEQYF
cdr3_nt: TGTGCCAGCAGTCGTCCGGGACAGGGGGCGACCGAGCAGTACTTC

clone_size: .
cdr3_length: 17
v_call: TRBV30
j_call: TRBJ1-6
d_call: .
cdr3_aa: CACKQPWGISYNSPLHF
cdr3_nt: TGTGCCTGCAAACAGCCGTGGGGGATCTCCTATAATTCACCCCTCCACTTT

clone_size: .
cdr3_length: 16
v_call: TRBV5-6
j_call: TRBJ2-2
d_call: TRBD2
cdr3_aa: CASSLPGLACPGELFF
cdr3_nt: TGTGCCAGCAGCTTGCCGGGACTAGCTTGCCCCGGGGAGCTGTTTTTT

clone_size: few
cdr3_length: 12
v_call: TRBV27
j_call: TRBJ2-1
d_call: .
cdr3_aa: CASSIGGLEQFF
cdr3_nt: TGTGCCAGCAGCATAGGTGGATTAGAGCAGTTCTTC

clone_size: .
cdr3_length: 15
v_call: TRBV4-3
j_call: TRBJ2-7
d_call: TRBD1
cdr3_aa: CASSQVGGTGREQYF
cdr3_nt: TGCGCCAGCAGCCAAGTCGGAGGGACAGGTCGCGAGCAGTACTTC

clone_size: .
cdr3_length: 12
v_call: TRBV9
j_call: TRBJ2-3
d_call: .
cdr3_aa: CASSVEADTQYF
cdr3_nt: TGTGCCAGCAGCGTAGAAGCAGATACGCAGTATTTT

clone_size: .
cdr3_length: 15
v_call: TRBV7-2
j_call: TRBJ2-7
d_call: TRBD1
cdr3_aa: CASSLGGTGPYEQYF
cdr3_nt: TGTGCCAGCAGCTTAGGGGGGACAGGGCCGTACGAGCAGTACTTC

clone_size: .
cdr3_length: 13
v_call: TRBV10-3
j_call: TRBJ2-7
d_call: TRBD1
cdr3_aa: CAITRTGSYEQYF
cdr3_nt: TGTGCCATCACTCGGACAGGCTCCTACGAGCAGTACTTC

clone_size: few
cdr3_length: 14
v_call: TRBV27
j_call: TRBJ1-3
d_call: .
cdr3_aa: CASSELGAGNTIYF
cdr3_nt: TGTGCCAGCAGTGAGTTGGGCGCTGGAAACACCATATATTTT

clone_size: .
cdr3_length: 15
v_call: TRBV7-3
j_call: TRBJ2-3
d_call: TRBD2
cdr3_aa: CASSPSGGAGDTQYF
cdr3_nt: TGTGCCAGCAGCCCTAGCGGGGGGGCCGGTGATACGCAGTATTTT

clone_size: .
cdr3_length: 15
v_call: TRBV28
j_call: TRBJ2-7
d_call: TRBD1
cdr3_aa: CASSRHRGSTYEQYF
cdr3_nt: TGTGCCAGCAGCCGACACAGGGGGAGCACTTACGAGCAGTACTTC

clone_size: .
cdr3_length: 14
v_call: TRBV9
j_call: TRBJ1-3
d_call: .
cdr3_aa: CASSVGLQGNTIYF
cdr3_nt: TGTGCCAGCAGCGTAGGTTTACAAGGAAACACCATATATTTT

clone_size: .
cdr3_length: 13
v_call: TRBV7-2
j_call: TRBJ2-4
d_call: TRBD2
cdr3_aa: CASSRQGGNIQYF
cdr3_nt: TGTGCCAGCAGCCGCCAGGGAGGGAACATTCAGTACTTC

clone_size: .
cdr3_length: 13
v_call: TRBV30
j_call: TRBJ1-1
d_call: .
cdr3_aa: CAWSLTVNTEAFF
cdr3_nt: TGTGCCTGGAGTTTGACGGTGAACACTGAAGCTTTCTTT